Listed below are T cell receptor beta chains from one sample, sequenced in a study of cytomegalovirus exposure and HLA in healthy donors. TCRdb's copy holds only in-frame clones and misses some; the assay was immunoSEQ multiplex PCR. Here the sample spans some 120,000 clones, over 75% being singletons. Sample: PBMCs. These receptors were obtained from a middle-aged woman in good health and CMV-seropositive. CDR3s include the opening cysteine and the closing phenylalanine or tryptophan.

j_call: TRBJ1-5
v_call: TRBV15
cdr3_aa: CATSRDGSWGPGSYQPQHF

j_call: TRBJ1-1
v_call: TRBV18
cdr3_aa: CASSPDRFGNTEAFF

j_call: TRBJ2-5
v_call: TRBV18
cdr3_aa: CASSTGGGETQYF

j_call: TRBJ2-1
v_call: TRBV7-6
cdr3_aa: CASSLAKASGKNEQFF

j_call: TRBJ1-1
v_call: TRBV15
cdr3_aa: CATRQTRDRQNTEAFF

j_call: TRBJ1-1
v_call: TRBV15
cdr3_aa: CATSRGGTDGKAFF

j_call: TRBJ2-5
v_call: TRBV2
cdr3_aa: CASSGQETQYF

j_call: TRBJ1-2
v_call: TRBV27
cdr3_aa: CASSFWAGGATYGYTF

j_call: TRBJ2-2
v_call: TRBV18
cdr3_aa: CASSPATNTGELFF

j_call: TRBJ2-3
v_call: TRBV7-2
cdr3_aa: CASSLVREGGTQYF

j_call: NA
v_call: TRBV23-1
cdr3_aa: CASSRPDRGYEQYF

j_call: TRBJ1-6
v_call: TRBV7-9
cdr3_aa: CASSLEQASSPLHF

j_call: TRBJ2-4
v_call: TRBV28
cdr3_aa: CASRGTGSKNIQYF

j_call: NA
v_call: TRBV5-4
cdr3_aa: CASSSGLARISYEQYF

j_call: TRBJ2-5
v_call: TRBV4-1
cdr3_aa: CASSQTGGETQYF

j_call: TRBJ2-5
v_call: TRBV2
cdr3_aa: CASSHDRDETQYF

j_call: TRBJ2-1
v_call: TRBV28
cdr3_aa: CASSDPRGYNEQFF

j_call: TRBJ1-1
v_call: TRBV7-2
cdr3_aa: CASSLQMNTEAFF

j_call: TRBJ2-1
v_call: TRBV2
cdr3_aa: CASGKGSSYNEQFF

j_call: TRBJ1-3
v_call: TRBV6-1
cdr3_aa: CASSKQGNTIYF

j_call: TRBJ2-7
v_call: TRBV7-8
cdr3_aa: CASRMSGGSFGGEQYF

j_call: TRBJ2-3
v_call: TRBV2
cdr3_aa: CASIFSAADTQYF

j_call: TRBJ2-7
v_call: TRBV10-2
cdr3_aa: CASSESYSGRLSSYEQYF

j_call: TRBJ2-7
v_call: TRBV30
cdr3_aa: CAWTPRGRGYEQYF

j_call: TRBJ2-1
v_call: TRBV5-1
cdr3_aa: CASSLRQGEGRNEQFF

j_call: TRBJ2-1
v_call: TRBV19
cdr3_aa: CASSSGDSSYNEQFF

j_call: TRBJ1-1
v_call: TRBV30
cdr3_aa: CAWTKGQGRDEAFF

j_call: TRBJ1-1
v_call: TRBV7-6
cdr3_aa: CASSLMAENTEAFF

j_call: TRBJ2-3
v_call: TRBV6-5
cdr3_aa: CASSVVRTDTQYF

j_call: TRBJ2-3
v_call: TRBV4-1
cdr3_aa: CASSQVGLSTDTQYF

j_call: TRBJ2-5
v_call: TRBV7-2
cdr3_aa: CASSLQNRGIETQYF

j_call: TRBJ2-1
v_call: TRBV6-1
cdr3_aa: CASSGISGRAYNEQFF

j_call: TRBJ2-1
v_call: TRBV5-4
cdr3_aa: CASSIGTGPGNEQFF

j_call: TRBJ1-2
v_call: TRBV2
cdr3_aa: CASSDEAGRGYGYTF

j_call: TRBJ2-3
v_call: TRBV9
cdr3_aa: CASSVGATSGSTDTQYF

j_call: TRBJ1-1
v_call: TRBV2
cdr3_aa: CAGAETGLSGAFF

j_call: TRBJ2-1
v_call: TRBV28
cdr3_aa: CASSLTGTSGRAELYNEQFF

j_call: TRBJ2-7
v_call: TRBV21-1
cdr3_aa: CASRGPYEQYF

j_call: TRBJ1-2
v_call: TRBV2
cdr3_aa: CASSEAPGVGYTF

j_call: TRBJ2-7
v_call: TRBV2
cdr3_aa: CASRSSGSPPEQYF

j_call: TRBJ2-5
v_call: TRBV5-4
cdr3_aa: CASSSGQGMGDQYF

j_call: TRBJ1-1
v_call: TRBV30
cdr3_aa: CAWSGTAVVEAFF

j_call: TRBJ2-7
v_call: TRBV27
cdr3_aa: CASSRNRGYEQYF

j_call: TRBJ2-3
v_call: TRBV28
cdr3_aa: CASSFGTSDTDTQYF

j_call: TRBJ1-4
v_call: TRBV30
cdr3_aa: CAWDTGGYEKLFF

j_call: TRBJ2-7
v_call: TRBV7-8
cdr3_aa: CASSPSLGLAGDEQYF

j_call: TRBJ2-1
v_call: TRBV9
cdr3_aa: CASSASGSWDNEQFF

j_call: TRBJ1-1
v_call: TRBV7-9
cdr3_aa: CASSTTTNTEAFF

j_call: NA
v_call: TRBV27
cdr3_aa: CASSSRLAGNEQYF

j_call: TRBJ1-2
v_call: TRBV28
cdr3_aa: CASGQGGYGYTF